A single sample gave rise to the 26 T cell receptor beta chains below, sequenced in a study of T-cell memory formation after mild COVID-19. TCRdb recomputed calls from the 5' RACE reads with MiXCR, one row per CDR3 protein. This table holds 250,000 to 350,000 distinct CDR3 sequences, around 15% found once. Sequencing was carried out using PBMCs or a T cell subset sorted from them (not recorded which). All receptors derive from a man aged 18 to 29 who had mild COVID-19 (a few samples of this study predate the infection). Cell type and time point are not known.

The CDR3 here is CSARPGLIWPQHF. Written as DNA, the CDR3 is TGCAGTGCTCGCCCGGGTCTGATATGGCCCCAGCATTTT. The V gene is TRBV20-1, the J gene TRBJ1-5; D is uncertain. The CDR3 runs to 13 residues. Trimming removed 5 bases from V and 9 bases from J, with 17 bases in between. Germline loops: CDR1 DFQATT, CDR2 SNEGSKA (reference sequence).

The chain is built from TRBV11-3 and TRBJ2-2, with a possible D match to TRBD1 (6 bases). The CDR3 covers 12 residues. Germline assignment: CDR1 SGHNT and CDR2 YENEEA. Deletions cut 8 bases from V and 6 bases from J, with 10 bases between. The CDR3 is CASGRGAGELFF. The CDR3 nucleotides read TGTGCCAGCGGCAGGGGTGCCGGGGAGCTGTTTTTT.

The genes are TRBV5-1 and TRBJ2-7; 7 positions match TRBD2. J was trimmed by 0 bases and V by 4 bases; bases with no gene match: 19. Germline V gene lookup returns CDR1 SGHRS and CDR2 YFSETQ. This CDR3 is 19 amino acids long. In DNA, the CDR3 is TGCGCCAGCAGCCTCGGAGCGGGGCCGGCAGTTCGCAGCTCCTACGAGCAGTACTTC. It encodes CASSLGAGPAVRSSYEQYF.

This clonotype was counted between two and nine times. The J gene is TRBJ2-3, the V gene TRBV7-2; maybe TRBD2 (5 bases). V was clipped by 1 base and J by 3 bases, with 5 bases between them. The CDR3 runs to 13 residues. CDR1 is SGHTA, CDR2 FQGNSA, per germline. The CDR3 spells CASSLERTDTQYF. In DNA, the CDR3 is TGTGCCAGCAGCTTAGAGCGGACAGATACGCAGTATTTT.

The V call is TRBV20-1, the J call TRBJ2-2, with 7 positions matching TRBD1. CDR1 is DFQATT, CDR2 SNEGSKA, per germline (reference sequence). CDR3 length equals 14 residues. Trimming at V came to 4 bases and at J to 6 bases, leaving 8 bases not matched to a gene. CDR3 protein: CSATRQGVPGELFF. The CDR3 DNA is TGCAGTGCTACTAGACAGGGTGTCCCCGGGGAGCTGTTTTTT.

The chain is built from TRBV7-2 and TRBJ2-5; TRBD2 is a possible D gene (6 bases). Trimming took 5 bases from V and 4 from J, leaving 17 bases between them. CDR1 SGHTA and CDR2 FQGNSA come from the germline V gene. This CDR3 is built from 15 residues. The CDR3 reads CASSLGGRVGETQYF. CDR3 nucleotide sequence: TGTGCCAGCAGCCTCGGAGGGCGAGTTGGAGAGACCCAGTACTTC.

Many counts were recorded for this clonotype. This chain links TRBV12-3 or TRBV12-4 with TRBJ2-3; tentatively, D is TRBD2 (6 bases). The V and J ends lost 2 bases and 4 bases respectively, with 10 bases between them. This CDR3 comprises 14 residues. CDR3 sequence (DNA): TGTGCCAGCAGTTTATCGTGGGAGGCAGATACGCAGTATTTT. It specifies CASSLSWEADTQYF.

The chain combines TRBV4-1 with TRBJ2-5; D is unclear. The length of the CDR3 is 14 residues. V lost 0 bases and J 2 bases, leaving 7 bases between the germline ends. From germline, CDR1 is MGHRA and CDR2 YSYEKL. The CDR3 protein is CASSQDSDQETQYF. The CDR3 coding sequence is TGCGCCAGCAGCCAAGATTCAGATCAAGAGACCCAGTACTTC.

The chain recombines TRBV6-6 with TRBJ1-1, with D perhaps TRBD1 (6 bases). V was clipped by 4 bases and J by 7 bases, with 13 bases between them. CDR3 length: 13 amino acids. Germline V lookup: CDR1 MNHNY, CDR2 SVGAGI (reference sequence). In nucleotides, the CDR3 is TGTGCCAGCAGTTCCTCGGACAGCAGTGAAGCTTTCTTT. Protein: CASSSSDSSEAFF.

This clonotype showed up just a few times. The chain couples TRBV4-1 to TRBJ2-7; weak D call: TRBD1 (6 bases). CDR1 and CDR2 (germline): MGHRA, YSYEKL. This CDR3 has 14 amino acids. Trimming removed 3 bases from V and 3 bases from J, with 12 bases in between. The CDR3 DNA reads TGCGCCAGCAGCCAGTACCCACAGGGCTACGAGCAGTACTTC. The encoded protein is CASSQYPQGYEQYF.

This clonotype was recorded a few times. CDR3 in DNA: TGTGCCAGCAGCCAAAGGGACAGCGGCCGCGAAAAACTGTTTTTT. Its translation: CASSQRDSGREKLFF. V usage is TRBV14 and J usage is TRBJ1-4; 7 positions agree with TRBD1. Germline V gene data show CDR1 as SGHDN and CDR2 as FVKESK. The CDR3 runs 15 residues. V gave up 2 bases and J gave up 8 bases; unmatched junction bases: 8.

The J gene is TRBJ2-5, the V gene TRBV7-2; 16 nucleotides agree with TRBD2. Germline V gene lookup returns CDR1 SGHTA and CDR2 FQGNSA. The CDR3 spans 18 residues. Unmatched junction bases numbered 9, after V lost 3 bases and J lost 5 bases. In nucleotides, the CDR3 is TGTGCCAGCAGCTTGGGACTAGCGGGGGGGAGTTATGCGGAGACCCAGTACTTC. This translates into CASSLGLAGGSYAETQYF.

This clonotype was counted only a few times. The chain joins TRBV5-5 to TRBJ2-5; D gene uncertain. CDR3 size: 13 residues. Germline V lookup: CDR1 SGHKS, CDR2 YYEKEE (reference sequence). With 1 base removed from V and 4 bases from J, the gap between germline ends came to 8 bases. CDR3 in DNA: TGTGCCAGCAGCTTGAGAGAGAGAGAGACCCAGTACTTC. It yields the protein CASSLRERETQYF.

The chain employs TRBV5-1 and TRBJ1-5; D may be TRBD1 (6 bases). The length of the CDR3 is 14 residues. The V and J ends lost 4 bases and 6 bases respectively, with 14 bases between them. Germline CDR1 is SGHRS and CDR2 is YFSETQ. CDR3 protein: CASSRGEGSQPQHF. The CDR3 nucleotides read TGCGCCAGCAGCAGGGGGGAAGGGAGTCAGCCCCAGCATTTT.

The rearrangement joins TRBV12-3 or TRBV12-4 to TRBJ2-3; D is unclear. There are 15 residues in the CDR3. Trimming shortened V by 3 bases and J by 2 bases, and 12 bases separated the two germline ends. The CDR3 nucleotides read TGTGCCAGCAGTTTCTCGTCGGCACACACAGATACGCAGTATTTT. This encodes CASSFSSAHTDTQYF.

The table lists this clonotype with a few counts. This chain connects TRBV25-1 to TRBJ2-7; TRBD1 matches 9 bases. Germline CDR1 and CDR2: MGHDK and SYGVNS. J was trimmed by 7 bases and V by 3 bases; bases with no gene match: 13. The CDR3 covers 16 residues. CDR3 sequence reads: CASSDYGTGPWKEQYV. Here the CDR3 DNA reads TGTGCCAGCAGTGACTACGGGACAGGGCCTTGGAAAGAGCAGTACGTC.

This clonotype appeared a single time. The V call is TRBV19, the J call TRBJ2-3; 8 nucleotides agree with TRBD2. The CDR3 totals 17 residues. Losses at the gene ends were 2 bases for V and 5 bases for J; bases not matched to a gene: 12. Germline V gives CDR1 LNHDA, CDR2 SQIVND (reference sequence). The CDR3: CASSIRDSGVLRDTQYF. In DNA, the CDR3 is TGTGCCAGTAGTATACGCGATAGCGGGGTCCTCAGAGATACGCAGTATTTT.

This clonotype was counted a few times. This chain connects TRBV18 to TRBJ1-1; unclear D gene. This CDR3 has 13 residues. The V gene lost 3 bases and the J gene lost 2 bases, with 7 bases spanning the gap. The V gene's germline CDR1 is KGHSH and CDR2 LQKENI. CDR3 nucleotide sequence: TGTGCCAGCTCACCGGACCCTAACACTGAAGCTTTCTTT. Amino acid sequence: CASSPDPNTEAFF.

This sequence joins TRBV2 and TRBJ2-7, with TRBD1 matching 7 bases. This CDR3 is 14 amino acids long. V shed 7 bases and J 2 bases; nucleotides not matched to a gene: 8. Germline V CDR1 and CDR2: SNHLY, FYNNEI. The CDR3 nucleotides are TGTGCCAGCACTGCGACAGGGTTTACCTACGAGCAGTACTTC. Its translation: CASTATGFTYEQYF.

The sample holds many counts of this clonotype. The chain carries TRBV5-1 and TRBJ2-3, with D unclear. V was clipped by 0 bases and J by 6 bases, with 17 bases between them. Looked up from germline, CDR1 is SGHRS and CDR2 is YFSETQ. The CDR3 has 16 residues. This chain's CDR3 is CASSLGQTPSGDTQYF. The CDR3 nucleotides read TGCGCCAGCAGCTTGGGACAAACGCCCTCGGGCGATACGCAGTATTTT.

This clonotype was detected a few times. V and J are TRBV20-1 and TRBJ2-5; no definite D call. CDR3 length: 13 amino acids. V shed 1 base and J shed 5 bases, with 11 bases lying between them. Germline V gives CDR1 DFQATT, CDR2 SNEGSKA (reference sequence). The CDR3 nucleotides are TGCAGTGCTAGAGCCGGTGGGTATGAGACCCAGTACTTC. Amino acids: CSARAGGYETQYF.

This clonotype showed up many times. J is TRBJ1-4 and V is TRBV7-8; tentative D call: TRBD1 (6 bases). V dropped 1 base and J dropped 8 bases, with 14 bases sitting between them. The CDR3 is made up of 15 amino acids. Germline-derived CDR1 and CDR2 are SGHVS and FQNEAQ. The CDR3 nucleotides read TGTGCCAGCAGCTTAGGAGGGGCGGGGGCAGAAAAACTGTTTTTT. Amino acids: CASSLGGAGAEKLFF.

This clonotype was observed a handful of times. The chain joins TRBV5-5 to TRBJ2-6; D may be TRBD2 (6 bases). Germline V gene sequence: CDR1 SGHKS, CDR2 YYEKEE (reference sequence). Deletions cut 2 bases from V and 0 bases from J, with 15 bases between. The CDR3 is 18 amino acids. The CDR3 DNA follows: TGTGCCAGCAGCTTATCAGCGGGTTTACCCTCTGGGGCCAACGTCCTGACTTTC. This gives the protein CASSLSAGLPSGANVLTF.

This clonotype was observed many times. The chain links TRBV9 to TRBJ2-5; 12 bases fit TRBD2. CDR1 is SGDLS, CDR2 YYNGEE, per germline. The CDR3 has 16 amino acids. Trimming cost V 4 bases and J 0 bases; bases outside gene matches: 4. The CDR3 DNA sequence: TGTGCCAGCAGCCTCCGACTAGCGGGGGACCAAGAGACCCAGTACTTC. Protein product: CASSLRLAGDQETQYF.

This clonotype was seen more than once but under ten times. This chain connects TRBV7-2 to TRBJ1-5; the match to TRBD1 covers 8 bases. CDR3 size: 16 residues. V lost 1 base, J lost 7 bases, and 9 bases stayed unmatched. Germline-derived CDR1 and CDR2 are SGHTA and FQGNSA. The CDR3 sequence is CASSLGYTGTGQPQHF. DNA of the CDR3: TGTGCCAGCAGCTTAGGCTACACCGGGACAGGCCAGCCCCAGCATTTT.

The chain links TRBV5-1 to TRBJ1-4; D is perhaps TRBD1 (5 bases). This CDR3 has 16 amino acids. The germline V and J ends were trimmed by 0 bases and 3 bases, with 12 bases remaining between them. Germline CDR1 and CDR2: SGHRS and YFSETQ. The CDR3 region has the DNA TGCGCCAGCAGCTTGGCCGGGCAGGGACCTAATGAAAAACTGTTTTTT. It yields the protein CASSLAGQGPNEKLFF.